This T cell receptor beta chain is drawn from a study of blood T cells in healthy people across ages. The study, taken as a whole, reports: The authors considered diversity estimates from one million T cells to be underestimates.

The second PCR ran about 6 to 11 cycles with a sample-barcoded 5' primer and J-beta primers. Every sample returned 2.5 million or more CDR3-containing paired-end reads. TCRdb itself ran the 5' RACE reads through MiXCR, one entry per CDR3 protein. Among some 710,000 distinct CDR3 sequences, about 47% were seen once, and the ten largest hold 18%. This clonotype was seen only a few times. Its antigen is not known. This sequence originates from a man at least 80 years old in good health. Specimen: blood.

CDR3 sequence: CASNLSGRDEQYF. CDR3 in DNA: TGTGCCAGCAACCTTAGCGGGAGAGACGAGCAGTACTTC. The chain joins TRBV28 to TRBJ2-7; 9 bases align to TRBD2. Germline CDR1 reads MDHEN; CDR2 reads SYDVKM. The CDR3 is 13 residues long. The ends lost 7 bases at V and 5 bases at J; junction bases unmatched: 6.